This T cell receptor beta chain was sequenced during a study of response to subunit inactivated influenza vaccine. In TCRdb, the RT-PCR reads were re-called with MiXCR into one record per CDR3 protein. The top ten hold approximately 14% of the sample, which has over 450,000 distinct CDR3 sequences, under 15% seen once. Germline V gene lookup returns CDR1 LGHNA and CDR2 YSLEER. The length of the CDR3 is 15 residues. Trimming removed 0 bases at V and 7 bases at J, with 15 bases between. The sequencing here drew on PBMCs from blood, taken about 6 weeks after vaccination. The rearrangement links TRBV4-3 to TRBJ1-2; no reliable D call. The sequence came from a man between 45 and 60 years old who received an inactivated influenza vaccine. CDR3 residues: CASSQDVRRARGYTF. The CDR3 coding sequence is TGCGCCAGCAGCCAAGATGTAAGGAGGGCGCGTGGCTACACCTTC.